One sample yielded the 20 T cell receptor beta chains listed below, sequenced in a study of regulatory T cells in long-lasting Graves disease. Time point of the sample: persistent/refractory GD, antithyroid drugs over 5 years with positive TRAb. Generation of the TCR library employed RNA extracted from PBMCs. Building of the TCR beta libraries involved iRepertoire HTBI primers and Arm-PCR of CDR3 regions. TCRdb analysed the multiplex PCR reads with MiXCR anew, one entry per CDR3 protein. Of more than 650,000 distinct CDR3 sequences listed, 25% to 30% are singletons. Sequencing was performed on peripheral blood mononuclear cells (PBMCs), taken when the disease was refractory, from a patient treated with antithyroid drugs. All receptors come from a female donor with Graves disease.

The chain uses TRBV30 and TRBJ2-5; D not certain. Trimming pared 4 bases from V and 5 bases from J, leaving 11 bases between. Per the germline V gene, CDR1 is GTSNPN and CDR2 is SVGIG (reference sequence). This CDR3 has 12 amino acids. The CDR3 protein is CAWTAYAETQYF. The CDR3 DNA reads as TGTGCCTGGACCGCTTATGCGGAGACCCAGTACTTC.

The rearrangement links TRBV19 to TRBJ1-5, with 11 bases matching TRBD1. With V trimmed by 10 bases and J by 0 bases, 14 bases remained unmatched. Germline CDR1 LNHDA, CDR2 SQIVND (reference sequence). The CDR3 has 18 amino acids. The CDR3 sequence: CATHPRTGGEYSNQPQHF. As DNA, the CDR3 is TGTGCCACCCACCCTCGGACAGGGGGCGAGTATAGCAATCAGCCCCAGCATTTT.

This clonotype was picked up a small number of times. Mismatch with germline at one junction end may stem from a read error. This chain joins TRBV28 and TRBJ1-4; TRBD1 is a possible D gene (5 bases). CDR1 MDHEN and CDR2 SYDVKM come from the germline V gene. This CDR3 comprises 13 residues. This CDR3 reads CASSPTYRGGLLF. In DNA form, the CDR3 reads TGTGCCAGCAGCCCTACGTACCGTGGGGGACTCCTTTTT.

This chain connects TRBV19 to TRBJ2-7; 7 positions match TRBD1. Trimming removed 5 bases from V and 3 bases from J; junction bases left unmatched: 19. The CDR3 is 18 residues long. CDR1 and CDR2 (germline): LNHDA, SQIVND (reference sequence). The CDR3 loop reads CASSARRDSPPGRYEQYF. CDR3 nucleotides: TGTGCCAGTAGTGCCCGCCGGGACAGTCCTCCAGGGCGCTACGAGCAGTACTTC.

The sample holds a few counts of this clonotype. V usage is TRBV12-3 or TRBV12-4 and J usage is TRBJ1-2, with 7 bases matching TRBD1. With V trimmed by 10 bases and J by 3 bases, 8 bases remained unmatched. CDR3 length equals 13 residues. The chain's CDR3 is CATAFGTDYGYTF. Here the CDR3 DNA reads TGTGCCACGGCGTTCGGGACAGACTATGGCTACACCTTC.

The chain recombines TRBV5-6 with TRBJ1-5; possibly TRBD1 for D (5 bases). Germline V gene lookup returns CDR1 SGHDT and CDR2 YYEEEE. With 4 bases removed from V and 0 bases from J, the gap between germline ends came to 11 bases. The CDR3 consists of 15 residues. CDR3 in DNA: TGTGCCAGCAGCACCTTGGGGGGTAGCAATCAGCCCCAGCATTTT. Translated: CASSTLGGSNQPQHF.

The CDR3 reads CSARGVRPQHF. The DNA of the CDR3 is TGCAGTGCTAGGGGGGTTCGGCCCCAGCATTTT. The chain joins TRBV20-1 to TRBJ1-5, with D maybe TRBD1 (5 bases). The CDR3 runs 11 residues. The V end lost 3 bases, the J end lost 9 bases, and 9 bases lay between the germline ends. The germline CDR1 and CDR2 sequences are DFQATT and SNEGSKA (reference sequence).

The sample holds many counts of this clonotype. This chain joins TRBV28 and TRBJ1-2, with D unclear. V was shortened by 0 bases and J by 3 bases, with 11 bases between the two germline ends. Germline V gene data show CDR1 as MDHEN and CDR2 as SYDVKM. This CDR3 has 15 amino acids. CDR3 loop: CASSLCEPAHYGYTF. As DNA, the CDR3 is TGTGCCAGCAGTTTATGCGAGCCGGCCCACTATGGCTACACCTTC.

This clonotype showed up many times. The CDR3 reads CASSLDEGTEAFF. The CDR3 region has the DNA TGTGCCAGCAGCTTAGATGAGGGAACTGAAGCTTTCTTT. The V gene is TRBV11-3, the J gene TRBJ1-1; D is unresolved. Germline V gives CDR1 SGHNT, CDR2 YENEEA. CDR3 size: 13 residues. The V gene lost 0 bases and the J gene lost 5 bases, with 7 bases spanning the gap.

V usage is TRBV20-1 and J usage is TRBJ1-1; TRBD1 agrees at 7 bases. J lost 1 base, V lost 5 bases, and 13 bases had no gene match. This CDR3 is 16 amino acids long. Germline CDR1 is DFQATT and CDR2 is SNEGSKA (reference sequence). CDR3 nucleotide sequence: TGCAGTGCTCTGAAAGACAGGGCTAACTCGAACACTGAAGCTTTCTTT. Its translation: CSALKDRANSNTEAFF.

This clonotype occurred many times. The rearrangement uses TRBV30 and TRBJ2-1; D gene unclear. Trimming took 2 bases from V and 2 from J, leaving 7 bases between them. Germline-derived CDR1 and CDR2 are GTSNPN and SVGIG (reference sequence). This CDR3 has 13 residues. CDR3 sequence (DNA): TGTGCCTGGAGTCTGGGCCCCTACAATGAGCAGTTCTTC. Protein product: CAWSLGPYNEQFF.

The gene calls are TRBV5-1 and TRBJ1-1; tentative D call: TRBD1 (5 bases). CDR1 and CDR2 from the germline V gene are SGHRS and YFSETQ. The length of the CDR3 is 17 residues. V lost 0 bases and J lost 4, with 19 bases in between. CDR3 coding DNA: TGCGCCAGCAGCTTGGGGGCAGGGACTCTCTTGGTCACTGAAGCTTTCTTT. It codes for CASSLGAGTLLVTEAFF.

V and J are TRBV30 and TRBJ2-2; tentatively, D is TRBD2 (5 bases). This CDR3 has 16 amino acids. V lost 4 bases to trimming and J lost 0 bases, with 15 bases between them. CDR1 is GTSNPN and CDR2 is SVGIG in the germline V gene (reference sequence). The CDR3 DNA is TGTGCCTGGATCGGCGGGCAACAATCGAACACCGGGGAGCTGTTTTTT. Translation: CAWIGGQQSNTGELFF.

The chain uses TRBV11-1 and TRBJ1-2; 11 nucleotides align to TRBD1. Germline values: CDR1 SGHAT, CDR2 FQDESV (reference sequence). Trimming at V came to 4 bases and at J to 5 bases, leaving 12 bases not matched to a gene. The CDR3 length is 17 residues. In DNA form, the CDR3 reads TGTGCCAGCAGCTCCGACCTGGACAGGGGGCTTGGATATGGCTACACCTTC. Translating gives CASSSDLDRGLGYGYTF.

This clonotype was seen a single time. The chain joins TRBV24-1 to TRBJ2-5; no clear D gene. V was trimmed by 4 bases and J by 2 bases, leaving 13 bases between them. The V gene's germline CDR1 is KGHDR and CDR2 SFDVKD. The CDR3 runs to 15 residues. The CDR3 bases are TGTGCCACCAGTGACACGGACGCTAAACAAGAGACCCAGTACTTC. Protein sequence: CATSDTDAKQETQYF.

This clonotype has a single count. CDR3 sequence (DNA): TGTGCCAGCAGCCCCGGACAGGGGGCACCGCTAAACTATGGCTACACCTTC. Protein: CASSPGQGAPLNYGYTF. The J gene is TRBJ1-2, the V gene TRBV14, with 11 bases lining up with TRBD1. There are 17 residues in the CDR3. V lost 4 bases, J lost 2 bases, and 9 bases stayed unmatched. Germline CDR1 SGHDN, CDR2 FVKESK.

The chain uses TRBV24-1 and TRBJ2-2; 9 bases line up with TRBD1. The V and J ends lost 4 bases and 5 bases, in that order; junction bases with no gene match: 7. CDR1 and CDR2 from the germline V gene are KGHDR and SFDVKD. The CDR3 has 16 residues. CDR3: CATSEGQGLRTGELFF. CDR3 sequence (DNA): TGTGCCACCAGTGAGGGACAGGGTTTGAGGACCGGGGAGCTGTTTTTT.

The rearrangement links TRBV7-2 to TRBJ1-2, with unresolved D. CDR1 and CDR2 from the germline V gene are SGHTA and FQGNSA. This CDR3 region has 14 residues. Deletions cut 1 base from V and 8 bases from J, with 14 bases between. CDR3 protein: CASSLVGQRTGYTF. The CDR3, as DNA: TGTGCCAGCAGCTTAGTTGGTCAGAGGACCGGCTACACCTTC.

This clonotype was detected only a few times. The rearrangement links TRBV29-1 to TRBJ1-2; 7 bases are shared with TRBD1. Trimming cost V 5 bases and J 4 bases; bases outside gene matches: 13. Germline-derived CDR1 and CDR2 are SQVTM and ANQGSEA. This CDR3 has 15 amino acids. The CDR3 nucleotides read TGCAGCGTTAACCTCTCGGGACAGACGGTCTATGGCTACACCTTC. Residues: CSVNLSGQTVYGYTF.

The chain joins TRBV6-9 to TRBJ2-5, with D unclear. Per the germline V gene, CDR1 is MNHGY and CDR2 is SVAAGI. The V end was cut by 3 bases, the J end by 7 bases, with 9 bases between. CDR3 length: 12 amino acids. The CDR3 is CASSYDSGTQYF. The CDR3 DNA reads TGTGCCAGCAGTTACGACTCGGGGACCCAGTACTTC.